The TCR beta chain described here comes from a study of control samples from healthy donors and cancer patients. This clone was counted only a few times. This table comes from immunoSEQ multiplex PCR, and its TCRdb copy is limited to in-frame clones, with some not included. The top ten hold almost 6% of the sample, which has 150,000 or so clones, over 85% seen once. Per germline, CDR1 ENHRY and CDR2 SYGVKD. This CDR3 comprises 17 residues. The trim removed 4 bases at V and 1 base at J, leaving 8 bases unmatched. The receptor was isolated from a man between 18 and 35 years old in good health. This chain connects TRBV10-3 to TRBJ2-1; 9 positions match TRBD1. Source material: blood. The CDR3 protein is CAISGPPDRGSYNEQFF. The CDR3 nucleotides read TGTGCCATCAGTGGACCACCGGACAGGGGTTCCTACAATGAGCAGTTCTTC.